These 18 T cell receptor beta chains share one sample of origin, sequenced in a study of T cell changes during pregnancy in multiple sclerosis. Repertoires were generated with immunoSEQ multiplex PCR, while TCRdb's copy carries only in-frame clones and drops some. The data show about 48,000 clones, roughly 88% seen once. The source was CD4+ T cells from peripheral blood mononuclear cells, collected in the second trimester of pregnancy. The receptors stem from a female donor with multiple sclerosis, enrolled in a pregnancy study.

The J gene is TRBJ2-1, the V gene TRBV5-1; 8 bases agree with TRBD2. Per germline, CDR1 SGHRS and CDR2 YFSETQ. The CDR3 loop spans 14 amino acids. The junction had 6 bases not matched to a gene; V was cut back by 7 bases and J by 3 bases. CDR3 coding DNA: TGCGCCAGCTCCAACAGCGGGAGCTACAATGAGCAGTTCTTC. It is translated as CASSNSGSYNEQFF.

V gene TRBV11-3 combines with J gene TRBJ2-1; 8 nucleotides line up with TRBD2. Looked up from germline, CDR1 is SGHNT and CDR2 is YENEEA. V dropped 5 bases and J dropped 8; count of bases not matched to a gene: 8. The CDR3 is made up of 14 amino acids. The CDR3, as DNA: TGTGCCAGCAGCCCTACCGGGAGGGAGGATGAGCAGTTCTTC. The encoded protein is CASSPTGREDEQFF.

In DNA, the CDR3 is TGCAGCGTTGTTGGACAGGGGTACGAGCAGTACTTC. It encodes CSVVGQGYEQYF. The chain recombines TRBV29-1 with TRBJ2-7; 9 nucleotides line up with TRBD1. The length of the CDR3 is 12 residues. Germline V CDR1 and CDR2: SQVTM, ANQGSEA. With V trimmed by 4 bases and J by 4 bases, 2 bases remained unmatched.

This clone was seen once. The V call is TRBV5-1, the J call TRBJ2-6, with 8 bases aligning to TRBD1. Germline V gene sequence: CDR1 SGHRS, CDR2 YFSETQ. This CDR3 comprises 16 residues. With V trimmed by 4 bases and J by 0 bases, 3 bases remained unmatched. The DNA of the CDR3 is TGCGCCAGCAGCCCCGGGACAGGCTCTGGGGCCAACGTCCTGACTTTC. Its protein product is CASSPGTGSGANVLTF.

V and J are TRBV5-4 and TRBJ2-5; 7 bases match TRBD2. CDR3 size: 15 residues. The V gene's germline CDR1 is SGHNT and CDR2 YYREEE (reference sequence). Losses at the gene ends were 4 bases for V and 1 base for J; bases not matched to a gene: 7. The CDR3 DNA reads TGTGCCAGCAGCCCGAAGGGGAGGGGCCAAGAGACCCAGTACTTC. It codes for CASSPKGRGQETQYF.

This chain connects TRBV18 to TRBJ2-5; TRBD1 matches 9 bases. Germline values: CDR1 KGHSH, CDR2 LQKENI. Trimming at V came to 6 bases and at J to 0 bases, leaving 8 bases not matched to a gene. This CDR3 has 16 residues. This chain's CDR3 is CASSRQGQGNQETQYF. In DNA, the CDR3 is TGTGCCAGCTCCCGACAGGGACAGGGCAACCAAGAGACCCAGTACTTC.

The chain uses TRBV6-1 and TRBJ1-2; no firm D call. CDR1 MNHNS and CDR2 SASEGT come from the germline V gene. V lost 0 bases and J lost 4, with 12 bases in between. The CDR3 runs 15 residues. The CDR3 DNA sequence: TGTGCCAGCAGTGAAGCTCGTACTGGAGTCTATGGCTACACCTTC. Amino acid sequence: CASSEARTGVYGYTF.

The chain links TRBV2 to TRBJ2-5; 7 bases map to TRBD1. Unmatched junction bases numbered 5, after V lost 6 bases and J lost 1 base. The germline CDR1 and CDR2 sequences are SNHLY and FYNNEI. This CDR3 is 14 amino acids long. The CDR3 reads CASSKTGPQETQYF. As DNA, the CDR3 is TGTGCCAGCAGCAAGACAGGGCCCCAAGAGACCCAGTACTTC.

The genes are TRBV5-1 and TRBJ2-4; TRBD1 is a possible D gene (6 bases). Trimming removed 7 bases at V and 4 bases at J, with 18 bases between. CDR1 and CDR2 from the germline V gene are SGHRS and YFSETQ. CDR3 length: 15 amino acids. The CDR3: CASSNPGQTKNIQYF. The CDR3 DNA is TGCGCCAGCTCCAACCCAGGACAGACAAAAAACATTCAGTACTTC.

The chain recombines TRBV30 with TRBJ2-1; tentatively, D is TRBD2 (5 bases). Between the trimmed V and J ends, which lost 2 bases and 4 bases, there was a span of 12 bases. Per the germline V gene, CDR1 is GTSNPN and CDR2 is SVGIG (reference sequence). There are 14 residues in the CDR3. The CDR3 coding sequence is TGTGCCTGGAGTAAGGCGGGTCAATACAATGAGCAGTTCTTC. Its protein is CAWSKAGQYNEQFF.

The J gene is TRBJ2-7, the V gene TRBV7-9; 15 bases match TRBD2. Per germline, CDR1 SEHNR and CDR2 FQNEAQ (reference sequence). This CDR3 is 19 amino acids long. The V segment lost 5 bases and the J segment 3 bases; nucleotides outside the gene matches: 14. CDR3 in DNA: TGTGCCAGCAGCCGGATTGTAGGACTAGCGGGAGGGGGGAGCTACGAGCAGTACTTC. It translates to CASSRIVGLAGGGSYEQYF.

This chain connects TRBV30 to TRBJ1-4; tentative D call: TRBD1 (6 bases). Germline CDR1 and CDR2: GTSNPN and SVGIG (reference sequence). V lost 4 bases to trimming and J lost 5 bases, with 14 bases between them. The CDR3 contains 14 residues. CDR3 in DNA: TGTGCCTGGAATTCCTGGCAGGGGAATGAAAAACTGTTTTTT. It encodes CAWNSWQGNEKLFF.

The chain recombines TRBV11-2 with TRBJ2-1; 11 bases line up with TRBD2. The CDR3 is made up of 18 amino acids. V shed 0 bases and J 9 bases; nucleotides not matched to a gene: 13. The germline CDR1 and CDR2 sequences are SGHAT and FQNNGV. As DNA, the CDR3 is TGTGCCAGCAGCTTAGAGAGGTTGGTTAGCGGGAGGGCCAGTGAGCAGTTCTTC. Protein sequence: CASSLERLVSGRASEQFF.

This rearrangement joins TRBV27 to TRBJ2-7, with D perhaps matching TRBD1 (6 bases). Trimming removed 1 base at V and 5 bases at J, with 21 bases between. Germline assignment: CDR1 MNHEY and CDR2 SMNVEV (reference sequence). The CDR3 spans 17 residues. The DNA for the CDR3 is TGTGCCAGCAGTTTATTTTCCGGGACACCTATTCCCAACGAGCAGTACTTC. Its protein is CASSLFSGTPIPNEQYF.

V is TRBV19 and J is TRBJ1-1, with TRBD1 as a possible D gene (5 bases). Germline V gene lookup returns CDR1 LNHDA and CDR2 SQIVND (reference sequence). V lost 7 bases to trimming and J lost 8 bases, with 17 bases between them. The CDR3 extends over 13 amino acids. The CDR3 here is CASNPPRAVEAFF. For the CDR3, the DNA is TGTGCCAGTAATCCCCCCAGGGCAGTCGAAGCTTTCTTT. The entire variable domain, with the rest obtained from reference TRBV19 and TRBJ1-1, is as follows: DGGITQSPKYLFRKEGQNVTLSCEQNLNHDAMYWYRQDPGQGLRLIYYSQIVNDFQKGDIAEGYSVSREKKESFPLTVTSAQKNPTAFYLCASNPPRAVEAFFGQGTRLTVV.

The CDR3 loop is CALTGNTEAFF. The CDR3 DNA sequence: TGTGCCCTCACAGGGAACACTGAAGCTTTCTTT. This chain links TRBV28 with TRBJ1-1; D may be TRBD1 (5 bases). CDR3 length: 11 residues. Trimming removed 11 bases at V and 1 base at J, with 8 bases between. Germline-derived CDR1 and CDR2 are MDHEN and SYDVKM. Filled out from reference TRBV28 and TRBJ1-1, the complete variable domain reads DVKVTQSSRYLVKRTGEKVFLECVQDMDHENMFWYRQDPGLGLRLIYFSYDVKMKEKGDIPEGYSVSREKKERFSLILESASTNQTSMYLCALTGNTEAFFGQGTRLTVV.

The rearrangement links TRBV4-1 to TRBJ1-2, with 7 bases lining up with TRBD1. The germline V gene encodes CDR1 MGHRA and CDR2 YSYEKL. This CDR3 contains 15 residues. After removal of 0 bases from V and 4 bases from J, the junction contained 5 bases not matched to a gene. The CDR3 DNA is TGCGCCAGCAGCCAAGAGGACAGGACTCTCTATGGCTACACCTTC. Translated, it gives CASSQEDRTLYGYTF.

The chain combines TRBV6-5 with TRBJ1-1; 9 bases line up with TRBD1. V lost 6 bases and J lost 10; bases outside the gene matches: 15. CDR1 is MNHEY and CDR2 is SVGAGI in the germline V gene. The CDR3 consists of 15 residues. The chain's CDR3 is CASSRETGGDWVAFF. The CDR3 bases are TGTGCCAGCAGCCGAGAAACAGGGGGCGACTGGGTAGCTTTCTTT.